This paragraph reports one T cell receptor beta chain. Antigen: not known. Analyses pooled second doses at about 4 or about 12 weeks. These data originate in a study of T cell responses to AZD1222 COVID-19 vaccine. The study, taken as a whole, reports: White British people made up most donors, females outnumbered males, and clonal diversity was possibly underestimated. A rise in Spike-specific TCR breadth and depth followed two AZD1222 doses. Among vaccine-associated CD4 TCRs, coverage spanned spike, with dominance at 160-218 and 743-854.

Method: immunoSEQ multiplex PCR; TCRdb's copy keeps in-frame clones and lacks some. Of about 150,000 clones in the sample, roughly 90% were seen once. Germline V lookup: CDR1 PRHDT, CDR2 FYEKMQ (reference sequence). Deletions cut 6 bases from V and 0 bases from J, with 9 bases between. The CDR3 is 14 amino acids. The sequencing used peripheral blood, collected 28 days after the second AZD1222 dose. The clonotype was recovered from an adult who received the AZD1222 COVID-19 vaccine. The chain recombines TRBV13 with TRBJ1-3, with D unclear. The CDR3: CASSGSTSGNTIYF. CDR3 coding DNA: TGTGCCAGCAGTGGGAGCACCTCTGGAAACACCATATATTTT.